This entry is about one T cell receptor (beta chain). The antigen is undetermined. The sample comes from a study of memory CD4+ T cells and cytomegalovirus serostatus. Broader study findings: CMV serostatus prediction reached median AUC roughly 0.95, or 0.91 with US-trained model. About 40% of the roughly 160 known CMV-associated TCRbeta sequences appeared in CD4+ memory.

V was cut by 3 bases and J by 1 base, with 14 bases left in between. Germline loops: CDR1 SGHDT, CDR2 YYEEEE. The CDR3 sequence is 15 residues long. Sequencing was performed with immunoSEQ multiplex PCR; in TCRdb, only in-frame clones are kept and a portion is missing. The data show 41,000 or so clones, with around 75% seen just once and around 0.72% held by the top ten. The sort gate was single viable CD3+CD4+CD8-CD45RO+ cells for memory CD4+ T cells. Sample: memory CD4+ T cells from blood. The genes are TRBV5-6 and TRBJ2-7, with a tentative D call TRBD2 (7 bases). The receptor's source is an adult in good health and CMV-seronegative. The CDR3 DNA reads TGTGCCAGCAGCTCTTGGGGGGGCGCGTCCTACGAGCAGTACTTC. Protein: CASSSWGGASYEQYF. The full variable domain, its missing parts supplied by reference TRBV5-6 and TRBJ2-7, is DAGVTQSPTHLIKTRGQQVTLRCSPKSGHDTVSWYQQALGQGPQFIFQYYEEEERQRGNFPDRFSGHQFPNYSSELNVNALLLGDSALYLCASSSWGGASYEQYFGPGTRLTVT.